One and the same sample provided the 10 T cell receptor beta chains below, sequenced in a study. Profiled with immunoSEQ multiplex PCR; TCRdb holds only in-frame clones, not every one. The sample includes under 55,000 clones, approximately 95% of them seen just once. Material: PBMCs. The source is a man between 40 and 49 years old with rheumatoid arthritis.

The V and J genes are TRBV6-2 or TRBV6-3 and TRBJ1-5; D gene uncertain. Germline V CDR1 and CDR2: MNHEY, SVGEGT. The CDR3 consists of 15 residues. Trimming pared 4 bases from V and 0 bases from J, leaving 10 bases between. CDR3 bases: TGTGCCAGCAGTTCACAATCTTATAGCAATCAGCCCCAGCATTTT. Its protein is CASSSQSYSNQPQHF.

The DNA of the CDR3 is TGTGCCAGCAGCCAAGATAGGTCGCGGGCGGTTTCGAAAGGTGAGCAGTTCTTC. The encoded protein is CASSQDRSRAVSKGEQFF. This rearrangement joins TRBV3-1 (or the pseudogene TRBV3-2) to TRBJ2-1; D may be TRBD2 (5 bases). Germline lookup yields CDR1 LGHDT and CDR2 YNNKEL (reference sequence). Trimming cost V 0 bases and J 9 bases, with 24 bases left between them. This CDR3 has 18 amino acids.

The rearrangement joins TRBV9 to TRBJ2-1; 11 nucleotides agree with TRBD2. This CDR3 comprises 16 residues. From germline, CDR1 is SGDLS and CDR2 YYNGEE. The trim removed 0 bases at V and 4 bases at J, leaving 3 bases unmatched. In DNA, the CDR3 is TGTGCCAGCAGCGTAGGGACTAGCGGGTTATACAATGAGCAGTTCTTC. Translated, it gives CASSVGTSGLYNEQFF.

This clone was seen only once. The V and J genes are TRBV5-6 and TRBJ1-1; D remains unclear. V was cut by 0 bases and J by 1 base, with 10 bases left in between. Germline V gene data show CDR1 as SGHDT and CDR2 as YYEEEE. This CDR3 region has 15 residues. CDR3 sequence reads: CASSLAASANTEAFF. CDR3 nucleotide sequence: TGTGCCAGCAGCTTGGCCGCGTCGGCGAACACTGAAGCTTTCTTT.

The chain employs TRBV5-6 and TRBJ1-5; D not certain. The CDR3 sequence is 15 residues long. The V and J ends lost 5 bases and 1 base respectively, with 13 bases between them. CDR1 and CDR2 (germline): SGHDT, YYEEEE. CDR3 sequence (DNA): TGTGCCAGCAGTTTGAGGGTTTCGAGCAATCAGCCCCAGCATTTT. As protein: CASSLRVSSNQPQHF.

This chain joins TRBV6-1 and TRBJ2-2; D remains unclear. CDR1 and CDR2 (germline): MNHNS, SASEGT. The CDR3 totals 14 residues. V lost 3 bases, J lost 1 base, and 6 bases lay in between. In DNA, the CDR3 is TGTGCCAGCAGTGAGGTCCGGAACACCGGGGAGCTGTTTTTT. Its protein is CASSEVRNTGELFF.

This clone was picked up one time. The chain is built from TRBV11-2 and TRBJ2-7; 8 bases map to TRBD1. The CDR3 spans 14 residues. V dropped 6 bases and J dropped 3; count of bases not matched to a gene: 7. CDR1 and CDR2 (germline): SGHAT, FQNNGV. The CDR3 reads CASRAGQVGYEQYF. CDR3 nucleotides: TGTGCCAGCAGGGCGGGACAGGTGGGCTACGAGCAGTACTTC.

This chain joins TRBV5-4 and TRBJ1-5, with unresolved D. This CDR3 contains 14 residues. Germline V gene sequence: CDR1 SGHNT, CDR2 YYREEE (reference sequence). Trimming stripped 1 base from V and 7 bases from J, with 12 bases between. The CDR3: CASSLKGSGQPQHF. CDR3 coding DNA: TGTGCCAGCAGCTTGAAAGGGTCGGGCCAGCCCCAGCATTTT.

This chain uses TRBV27 with TRBJ2-7, with TRBD1 matching over 8 bases. The CDR3 has 13 residues. Germline values: CDR1 MNHEY, CDR2 SMNVEV (reference sequence). Trimming cost V 6 bases and J 3 bases; bases outside gene matches: 4. CDR3 region: CASSAGGGYEQYF. Written as DNA, the CDR3 is TGTGCCAGCAGCGCAGGGGGCGGCTACGAGCAGTACTTC.

This clone turned up a few times. The gene calls are TRBV13 and TRBJ1-1; D might be TRBD1 (5 bases). CDR3 size: 13 residues. The germline V gene has CDR1 PRHDT and CDR2 FYEKMQ (reference sequence). V lost 10 bases to trimming and J lost 0 bases, with 12 bases between them. For the CDR3, the DNA is TGTGCCATGGGACGGGGCATGAACACTGAAGCTTTCTTT. Amino acid sequence: CAMGRGMNTEAFF.